What follows is one T cell receptor (beta chain) and its context. V shed 5 bases and J 9 bases; nucleotides not matched to a gene: 9. This CDR3 region has 15 residues. Germline lookup yields CDR1 SGHAT and CDR2 FQNNGV. This sample is part of a study of control samples from healthy donors and cancer patients. Sequencing was performed with immunoSEQ multiplex PCR; in TCRdb, only in-frame clones are kept and a portion is missing. The table has 90,000 to 110,000 clones, approximately 90% seen once. Input material: blood. This clonotype originated in a human donor in good health. The donor label of this sample is uncertain. The chain carries TRBV11-2 and TRBJ2-1, with 11 bases that match TRBD2. The CDR3 protein is CASSDTSGGVIEQFF. CDR3 nucleotide sequence: TGTGCCAGCAGCGACACTAGCGGGGGAGTCATTGAGCAGTTCTTC. Using reference TRBV11-2 and TRBJ2-1 for the parts outside the CDR3, the full variable domain is EAGVAQSPRYKIIEKRQSVAFWCNPISGHATLYWYQQILGQGPKLLIQFQNNGVVDDSQLPKDRFSAERLKGVDSTLKIQPAKLEDSAVYLCASSDTSGGVIEQFFGPGTRLTVL.